This T cell receptor beta chain was recorded in a study of early T cells in non-severe SARS-CoV-2 infection. The protocol attached unique molecular identifiers to individual cDNA molecules. TCRdb independently ran MiXCR on the 5' RACE reads; one entry per CDR3 protein. The data contain around 31,000 distinct CDR3 sequences, roughly 5.7% of them singletons. This clonotype has a handful of counts. CDR3 length: 17 residues. V was cut by 1 base and J by 3 bases, with 19 bases left in between. Germline CDR1 is SGDLS and CDR2 is YYNGEE. The sequence came from an adult who was a healthcare worker with PCR-confirmed SARS-CoV-2 infection or an uninfected control (not recorded which). Source material: whole blood. The chain joins TRBV9 to TRBJ2-5; D remains unclear. CDR3 loop: CASSVKSVWGFKETQYF. CDR3 nucleotide sequence: TGTGCCAGCAGCGTAAAGTCGGTTTGGGGATTTAAAGAGACCCAGTACTTC.